These T cell receptor beta chains were read from a single sample in a study of T cell repertoires in cytomegalovirus infection. These receptors' antigens are unknown. Each CDR3 protein gets one entry after TCRdb re-called the reads with MiXCR. The sample carries about 700,000 distinct CDR3 sequences, around 32% recorded once. The specimen was cultured PBMCs, collected from culture after CMV antigen stimulation. Source of these receptors: a human donor in good health (CMV status not recorded). Some clones in this sample may be carry-over from other donors' samples. Each CDR3 is given with its conserved first and last residue. D genes are given only for firm matches. Size is omitted from some rows. Given values are once, few, many or a class for expanded clones.

v_call	d_call	j_call	clone_size	cdr3_nt	cdr3_aa
TRBV5-4	TRBD2	TRBJ2-5	NA	TGTGCCAGCAGCCCCGGGCTAGCGGGTTTCCAAGAGACCCAGTACTTC	CASSPGLAGFQETQYF
TRBV19	TRBD1	TRBJ1-5	once	TGTGCCAGTAGTCGACAGGGCCCCTACCAGAGCAATCAGCCCCAGCATTTT	CASSRQGPYQSNQPQHF
TRBV6-5	NA	TRBJ2-7	few	TGTGCCAGCAGTTACGGGACTCACTACGAGCAGTACTTC	CASSYGTHYEQYF
TRBV6-1	NA	TRBJ1-5	few	TGTGCCAGCAGTGAAGCGGTTACAGACCGCAATCAGCCCCAGCATTTT	CASSEAVTDRNQPQHF
TRBV24-1	TRBD1	TRBJ1-5	NA	TGTGCCACCAGTGATTGGACAGGGAATCAGCCCCAGCATTTT	CATSDWTGNQPQHF
TRBV7-2	NA	TRBJ2-5	few	TGTGCCAGCAGCTCCAGGGTACCCCAAGAGACCCAGTACTTC	CASSSRVPQETQYF
TRBV12-3/TRBV12-4	TRBD2	TRBJ2-5	NA	TGTGCCAGCAGCTCCGCTCAGGGCGGGGGGCCGGGGGAGACCCAGTACTTC	CASSSAQGGGPGETQYF
TRBV12-3/TRBV12-4	TRBD1	TRBJ2-2	NA	TGTGCCAGCAGACCGGGGACAGTAAGCACCGGGGAGCTGTTTTTT	CASRPGTVSTGELFF
TRBV7-2	NA	TRBJ2-1	NA	TGTGCCAGCAGCCGGGCCTGGGGAGACAATGAGCAGTTCTTC	CASSRAWGDNEQFF
TRBV7-8	NA	TRBJ2-1	many	TGTGCCAGCAGCGGGAATGAGCAGTTCTTC	CASSGNEQFF
TRBV20-1	NA	TRBJ2-7	NA	TGCAGCCTTAGGAGGGCAGGGGAGACCTACGAGCAGTACTTC	CSLRRAGETYEQYF
TRBV7-2	TRBD2	TRBJ2-1	few	TGTGCCAGCAGCAAAATAGCGGGGGCCTCCTACAATGAGCAGTTCTTC	CASSKIAGASYNEQFF
TRBV12-3/TRBV12-4	NA	TRBJ1-2	NA	TGTGCCAGCAGCAAGGTGGGAGAGAGAGGAACTTATGGCTACACCTTC	CASSKVGERGTYGYTF
TRBV28	NA	TRBJ2-3	NA	TGTGCCAGCAGCCCCCCTGGGGGGCGGGCAGATACGCAGTATTTT	CASSPPGGRADTQYF
TRBV12-3/TRBV12-4	NA	TRBJ2-3	few	TGTGCCAGCAGTTTTGATGAGACAGATACGCAGTATTTT	CASSFDETDTQYF
TRBV7-2	TRBD2	TRBJ2-1	few	TGTGCCAGCACCCGTTCGCTAGCGGGAAGGGAGCAGTTCTTC	CASTRSLAGREQFF
TRBV20-1	NA	TRBJ1-4	NA	TGCAGTGCTCGGGAGGCATTAAATGAAAAACTGTTTTTT	CSAREALNEKLFF
TRBV12-3/TRBV12-4	NA	TRBJ1-1	NA	TGTGCCAGCAGTACGGTGGCGGACACTGAAGCTTTCTTT	CASSTVADTEAFF
TRBV15	TRBD2	TRBJ2-1	few	TGTGCCACCAGCAGAGATCGCGGGGGGTACAATGAGCAGTTCTTC	CATSRDRGGYNEQFF
TRBV7-8	NA	TRBJ1-1	many	TGTGCCAGCAGCCCTCGTCCGGGGGTGAACACTGAAGCTTTCTTT	CASSPRPGVNTEAFF
TRBV2	TRBD1	TRBJ2-7	NA	TGTGCGATTAGAGGGACCGGGACAGGGGCCTACGAGCAGTACTTC	CAIRGTGTGAYEQYF
TRBV7-2	NA	TRBJ2-1	many	TGTGCCAGCAGACAAGGAGCGGGCAATGAGCAGTTCTTC	CASRQGAGNEQFF
TRBV4-1	NA	TRBJ1-5	few	TGCGCCAGCAGCCAAGACGGACCTTTCAATCAGCCCCAGCATTTT	CASSQDGPFNQPQHF
TRBV10-3	NA	TRBJ1-4	few	TGTGCCATCAGTGAGTCCGCTGGAACTAATGAAAAACTGTTTTTT	CAISESAGTNEKLFF
TRBV5-1	NA	TRBJ2-4	NA	TGCGCCAGCAGCTTGGGTGTCAGAGGCAAAAACATTCAGTACTTC	CASSLGVRGKNIQYF
TRBV6-5	TRBD2	TRBJ2-1	NA	TGTGCCAGCAGTTTCGCGGGAGACCATTACAATGAGCAGTTCTTC	CASSFAGDHYNEQFF
TRBV28	TRBD2	TRBJ2-3	NA	TGTGCCAGCCGACTAGCCTTCCCCACAGATACGCAGTATTTT	CASRLAFPTDTQYF
TRBV6-6	NA	TRBJ2-1	NA	TGTGCCAGCAGGCGGGGATTTGATGAGCAGTTCTTC	CASRRGFDEQFF
TRBV7-2	NA	TRBJ2-2	many	TGTGCCAGCACCCCTGATGTCGGCACCGGGGAGCTGTTTTTT	CASTPDVGTGELFF
TRBV20-1	NA	TRBJ2-1	NA	TGCAGTGCTAGAGCCGGGGGAAACACCAATGAGCAGTTCTTC	CSARAGGNTNEQFF
TRBV6-5	NA	TRBJ2-3	NA	TGTGCCAGCAGTAGGGGGGATCCTAGCACAGATACGCAGTATTTT	CASSRGDPSTDTQYF
TRBV5-1	NA	TRBJ1-1	few	TGCGCCAGCAGCTTGACTGATGGCACTGAAGCTTTCTTT	CASSLTDGTEAFF
TRBV12-3/TRBV12-4	TRBD1	TRBJ2-5	many	TGTGCCAGCAGTTGGGGACAGGGAGGAGAGACCCAGTACTTC	CASSWGQGGETQYF
TRBV4-3	NA	TRBJ1-1	NA	TGCGCCAGCAGCCCCAGACAGTTCGAGAACACTGAAGCTTTCTTT	CASSPRQFENTEAFF
TRBV12-3/TRBV12-4	NA	TRBJ2-5	NA	TGTGCCAGCAGCCTGACAAGTCGCCAAGAGACCCAGTACTTC	CASSLTSRQETQYF
TRBV6-8	TRBD2	TRBJ2-1	NA	TGTGCCAGCAGTTACTCGCCCCTAGCGGGAGGGCCGGGGTACAATGAGCAGTTCTTC	CASSYSPLAGGPGYNEQFF
TRBV7-9	TRBD1	TRBJ2-7	NA	TGTGCCAGCAGCCTGACAGGGTTTATGTACGAGCAGTACTTC	CASSLTGFMYEQYF
TRBV2	NA	TRBJ2-1	NA	TGTGCCAGCAACAACAGACAGACAACCTACAATGAGCAGTTCTTC	CASNNRQTTYNEQFF
TRBV28	NA	TRBJ1-1	few	TGTGCCAGCAGTTTCGACGTAGGCGTCACTGAAGCTTTCTTT	CASSFDVGVTEAFF